This TCR beta chain was recorded in a study of blood T cells in healthy people across ages (dated by TCRdb to 2014 to 2015). Background for the entire study: Template switching captured roughly one uniquely barcoded TCR beta cDNA molecule per two T cells in model experiments. To track age-related changes in TCR beta repertoire diversity, the study relied on deep sequencing normalized with unique cDNA molecular identifiers. The donors were split into four age groups: young (average about 16 years), middle-aged (more than 35), aged (about 62) and long-lived (roughly 80). Donors of different ages were randomly distributed across sequencing lanes to avoid experimental bias. Two additional independent replicas of 1 million unique cDNA reads from the same blood draw were analyzed for two donors (one aged 18 to 30 and one aged 80 or older). What the work shows at the level of the full study, not this receptor alone: Estimates of total diversity from one million sequenced T cells were regarded as lower bounds and underestimates. Observed TCR beta diversity per million T cells fell roughly linearly with age, and a significant reduction was already apparent by age about 36. There was a strong correlation between observed TCR beta diversity and the percentage of naive T cells measured by flow cytometry. Donor CMV infection status was unknown, potentially confounding age-related changes in expanded clonotypes. Compared with the aged group, more naive CD4+ T cells, fewer expanded clones and increased TCR diversity were shown by the long-lived group, suggesting age selection. Bulk unsorted PBMC profiling prevented conclusive comparison of naive and antigen-experienced compartments.

Library preparation was by 5' RACE. The sample was run on an Illumina HiSeq 2500. A second PCR of roughly 6 to 12 cycles was run with a J-beta primer mix and a sample-barcoded 5' primer. A template-switch 5' adaptor carrying 12 random nucleotides introduced a unique molecular identifier onto each TCR beta cDNA molecule. Each sample yielded at least 2.5 million CDR3-containing paired-end reads. First-strand cDNA was synthesized from all RNA with the Mint cDNA synthesis kit, primed by a TRBC-specific oligonucleotide. All cDNA was treated with uracil-DNA glycosylase and then went through a first 18-cycle PCR with the universal primers M1SS and BC2_uni_R. The original pipeline was this. Normalization of each sample was performed by random selection of 1 million high-quality reads, each carrying a distinct molecular identifier. Reads with shared molecular identifiers were discarded instead of being binned into consensus sequences. MiTCR, with a Q25 quality threshold and the strictest error-elimination algorithm, was used for CDR3 identification, clonotype clustering and error correction. A nonparametric unseen species model using Euler transformation provided a lower-bound estimate of total TCR beta diversity. TCRdb redid the processing of the public reads, applying fastp at Q25 and MiXCR, and retained in-frame beta chains. Duplicate CDR3 protein sequences are folded into a single record with the most common DNA and genes. The V and J calls come from TCRdb's annotation, not from the publication. In all, the sample holds roughly 410,000 distinct CDR3 sequences, and roughly half of those were seen once. 51% of the sample comes from the top ten.

A word on this clonotype: What antigen it recognizes has not been identified. No per-base quality is available; no much larger clone lies one base away.

The roughly 38 donors, aged about 6 to 95 years, were systemically healthy Caucasian individuals from Russia. About 9.8 milliliters of peripheral blood were drawn from each donor into EDTA-treated Vacutainer tubes. Ficoll-Paque density-gradient centrifugation was used to isolate PBMCs, with at least 6.5 million obtained per sample. Trizol reagent was used to extract total RNA from PBMCs, with at least 6 micrograms per sample. The percentages of naive CD45RAhigh/CD27high T cells were determined by flow cytometry on a PBMC aliquot from every donor. The CDR3 runs 13 residues from the cysteine to the phenylalanine. Kept here is only the CDR3 DNA, which spans 39 bases and is read in frame from base 1. CDR1 and CDR2, looked up from the germline V gene (reference sequence), are DFQATT and SNEGSKA. After removal of 4 bases from V and 2 bases from J, the junction retains 3 bases not matched to a gene.

Sample: blood. The TCR originated in a man aged 55 to 70 in good health. The chain is encoded by TRBV20-1 joined to TRBJ2-7, with 9 bases matching TRBD2. The nucleotides read TGCAGTGCTATTAGCGGGGGAACCTACGAGCAGTACTTC. It encodes CSAISGGTYEQYF.